The 13 T cell receptor beta chains below all came from one sample that was sequenced in a study of T cells in localized non-small cell lung cancer. Sequenced by immunoSEQ multiplex PCR; TCRdb stores in-frame clones only, minus some. The table has 78,000 or so clones, 80% to 90% seen once. The sequencing used peripheral blood, collected before any cancer treatment. These TCRs come from a man aged 35 to 69 with stage I lung adenocarcinoma.

This rearrangement joins TRBV2 to TRBJ2-2; 10 bases agree with TRBD1. CDR3 length equals 15 residues. The junction had 3 bases not matched to a gene; V was cut back by 6 bases and J by 2 bases. Germline V gene lookup returns CDR1 SNHLY and CDR2 FYNNEI. The DNA of the CDR3 is TGTGCCAGCAGGTGGGACAGGGGTAACACCGGGGAGCTGTTTTTT. Protein product: CASRWDRGNTGELFF.

V gene TRBV6-5 combines with J gene TRBJ2-1; the match to TRBD2 covers 12 bases. CDR3 length equals 15 residues. CDR1 is MNHEY and CDR2 is SVGAGI in the germline V gene. Trimming removed 6 bases from V and 8 bases from J; junction bases left unmatched: 8. Here the CDR3 reads CASRQVLAGGHEQFF. CDR3 DNA: TGTGCCAGCAGACAAGTCCTAGCGGGGGGGCATGAGCAGTTCTTC.

The rearrangement joins TRBV5-4 to TRBJ2-2; no clear D gene. Deletions cut 2 bases from V and 3 bases from J, with 14 bases between. The CDR3 spans 16 residues. Germline V gene lookup returns CDR1 SGHNT and CDR2 YYREEE (reference sequence). The CDR3 DNA is TGTGCCAGCAGCTTTTTCACCCGGCAATACACCGGGGAGCTGTTTTTT. Its protein is CASSFFTRQYTGELFF.

The rearrangement links TRBV6-1 to TRBJ1-5; 9 bases fit TRBD1. CDR3 length equals 15 residues. CDR1 and CDR2 from the germline V gene are MNHNS and SASEGT. V gave up 5 bases and J gave up 8 bases; unmatched junction bases: 10. CDR3 DNA sequence: TGTGCCAGCAGTTCTCGACAGGGGGTAGGTAAGCCCCAGCATTTT. It codes for CASSSRQGVGKPQHF.

A single count supports this clone. V usage is TRBV9 and J usage is TRBJ1-5, with D perhaps TRBD1 (6 bases). V was trimmed by 3 bases and J by 7 bases, leaving 11 bases between them. CDR3 length: 13 amino acids. Germline assignment: CDR1 SGDLS and CDR2 YYNGEE. The DNA for the CDR3 is TGTGCCAGCAGCGCAGGGGACGGGCAGCCCCAGCATTTT. Translation gives CASSAGDGQPQHF.

The genes are TRBV5-1 and TRBJ2-1; D unclear. The CDR3 has 15 residues. V lost 4 bases and J 3 bases, leaving 14 bases between the germline ends. CDR1 SGHRS and CDR2 YFSETQ come from the germline V gene. For the CDR3, the DNA is TGCGCCAGCAGCCTTGACGGAGACCGCTACAATGAGCAGTTCTTC. It encodes CASSLDGDRYNEQFF. Full variable domain (remainder filled in from reference TRBV5-1 and TRBJ2-1): KAGVTQTPRYLIKTRGQQVTLSCSPISGHRSVSWYQQTPGQGLQFLFEYFSETQRNKGNFPGRFSGRQFSNSRSEMNVSTLELGDSALYLCASSLDGDRYNEQFFGPGTRLTVL.

The rearrangement uses TRBV6-6 and TRBJ2-7, with 10 bases matching TRBD1. V shed 6 bases and J 2 bases; nucleotides not matched to a gene: 7. The CDR3 loop spans 15 amino acids. Germline lookup yields CDR1 MNHNY and CDR2 SVGAGI (reference sequence). CDR3 protein: CASSLHGTGAYEQYF. The DNA of the CDR3 is TGTGCCAGCAGCTTACACGGGACAGGGGCCTACGAGCAGTACTTC.

A note on this clone: Distinct nucleotide sequences in the sample also encode this CDR3. The V call is TRBV6-5, the J call TRBJ2-5; D might be TRBD2 (5 bases). Germline V lookup: CDR1 MNHEY, CDR2 SVGAGI. V lost 6 bases, J lost 1 base, and 12 bases lay in between. The CDR3 runs to 14 residues. CDR3 nucleotide sequence: TGTGCCAGCAGACCGGGATTATCCCAAGAGACCCAGTACTTC. It encodes CASRPGLSQETQYF.

V usage is TRBV11-2 and J usage is TRBJ2-1; TRBD2 agrees at 15 bases. J lost 7 bases, V lost 4 bases, and 2 bases had no gene match. CDR1 is SGHAT, CDR2 FQNNGV, per germline. CDR3 length: 15 residues. CDR3 in amino acids: CASSWTSGGGNEQFF. For the CDR3, the DNA is TGTGCCAGCAGCTGGACTAGCGGGGGGGGAAATGAGCAGTTCTTC.

This chain joins TRBV5-1 and TRBJ2-7, with TRBD2 matching over 11 bases. Germline V lookup: CDR1 SGHRS, CDR2 YFSETQ. The CDR3 sequence is 16 residues long. V was clipped by 0 bases and J by 2 bases; unmatched bases: 4. CDR3 sequence (DNA): TGCGCCAGCAGCTTGGAATTAGCGGGAGGGCCCTACGAGCAGTACTTC. Translation gives CASSLELAGGPYEQYF.

This rearrangement joins TRBV6-1 to TRBJ2-5; no firm D call. Per germline, CDR1 MNHNS and CDR2 SASEGT. The CDR3 is made up of 14 amino acids. V dropped 4 bases and J dropped 1 base, with 10 bases sitting between them. The CDR3 loop is CASSARGIQETQYF. CDR3 DNA sequence: TGTGCCAGCAGTGCCCGTGGCATCCAAGAGACCCAGTACTTC.

The V and J genes are TRBV10-2 and TRBJ2-7; 9 bases map to TRBD1. This CDR3 spans 14 amino acids. Per the germline V gene, CDR1 is WSHSY and CDR2 is SAAADI. V lost 4 bases to trimming and J lost 1 base; unmatched junction nucleotides: 2. CDR3 protein: CASSGDRVSYEQYF. Here the CDR3 DNA reads TGCGCCAGCAGTGGGGACAGGGTGTCCTACGAGCAGTACTTC.

V usage is TRBV6-5 and J usage is TRBJ2-3; 9 nucleotides agree with TRBD2. This CDR3 is built from 15 residues. Germline V gene lookup returns CDR1 MNHEY and CDR2 SVGAGI. V shed 7 bases, J shed 6 bases, and the junction held 11 bases outside the gene matches. The CDR3 loop is CASTRAGGVADTQYF. The DNA for the CDR3 is TGTGCCAGCACCAGAGCGGGAGGTGTCGCGGATACGCAGTATTTT.